This T cell receptor (beta chain) was recorded in a study of neurological immune-mediated disorders. The CDR3 covers 13 residues. V gave up 5 bases and J gave up 3 bases, with 10 bases separating them. CDR1 and CDR2 from the germline V gene are LGHDT and YNNKEL (reference sequence). This clonotype appeared many times. No antigen is known for it. Study observations and caveats: In HTLV-1-associated myelopathy, TCR clonal expansion was greatest, whereas multiple sclerosis had the least, falling below healthy controls.

It was by 5'RACE with 10-nucleotide random UMIs that the cDNA was made. TCRdb used MiXCR to reprocess the 5' RACE reads, holding one entry per CDR3 protein. This sample has over 65,000 distinct CDR3 sequences, with about 9.5% found just once. The unsorted libraries originated from 2 million PBMCs kept at -80 C. V and J are TRBV3-1 and TRBJ2-5, with D possibly matching TRBD1 (5 bases). Material: PBMCs. The receptor was isolated from a man aged 50-59 years in good health. The CDR3 DNA reads as TGTGCCAGCAGCTCCACCAGGGAAGAGACCCAGTACTTC. Translated: CASSSTREETQYF.